These 25 T cell receptor beta chains came from one sample sequenced in a study of regulatory and conventional T cells in RAG deficiency. Using immunoSEQ multiplex PCR, the repertoire was profiled, and TCRdb retains in-frame clones only, with some absent. The sample shows fewer than 15,000 clones, around 94% of them seen only once. Conventional CD4+ T cells were sorted from blood as CD25-low CD127-high cells. These data are also associated with another study on regulatory T cells. Turning to that study: The primer mix had 52 TRBV and 13 TRBJ primers.

Sample: CD4+ effector T cells sorted from blood. These receptors were obtained from a human donor in good health.

The chain uses TRBV19 and TRBJ1-1, with D possibly being TRBD1 (6 bases). This CDR3 is 14 amino acids long. Trimming pared 3 bases from V and 4 bases from J, leaving 12 bases between. Germline V CDR1 and CDR2: LNHDA, SQIVND (reference sequence). The CDR3 loop is CASSINRESTEAFF. In DNA, the CDR3 is TGTGCCAGTAGTATCAACAGGGAAAGCACTGAAGCTTTCTTT.

This clone was observed once. The junction differs from germline at one of its ends, possibly a read error. The rearrangement links TRBV5-1 to TRBJ1-2; D may be TRBD1 (5 bases). The germline gives CDR1 SGHRS, CDR2 YFSETQ. CDR3 size: 14 residues. The CDR3 loop is CASSLVIGGDGYTF. CDR3 sequence (DNA): TGCGCCAGCAGCTTGGTGATTGGGGGGGATGGATACACCTTC. The full variable domain, in which reference TRBV5-1 and TRBJ1-2 provide the parts outside the CDR3, is KAGVTQTPRYLIKTRGQQVTLSCSPISGHRSVSWYQQTPGQGLQFLFEYFSETQRNKGNFPGRFSGRQFSNSRSEMNVSTLELGDSALYLCASSLVIGGDGYTFGSGTRLTVV.

The rearrangement joins TRBV28 to TRBJ2-1; TRBD2 agrees at 11 bases. Germline V gene lookup returns CDR1 MDHEN and CDR2 SYDVKM. The trim removed 6 bases at V and 3 bases at J, leaving 10 bases unmatched. The CDR3 consists of 17 residues. The CDR3 bases are TGTGCCAGCAGGCGCTCTAGCGGGAGGACAAACTACAATGAGCAGTTCTTC. This sequence encodes CASRRSSGRTNYNEQFF.

The chain joins TRBV5-1 to TRBJ2-2; D remains unclear. Looked up from germline, CDR1 is SGHRS and CDR2 is YFSETQ. CDR3 length: 15 amino acids. Trimming removed 1 base from V and 3 bases from J, with 10 bases in between. This chain's CDR3 is CASSLSGLDTGELFF. DNA of the CDR3: TGCGCCAGCAGCTTGTCTGGGTTGGACACCGGGGAGCTGTTTTTT.

This chain links TRBV7-8 with TRBJ1-4; 8 positions agree with TRBD1. The CDR3 consists of 14 residues. Trimming took 6 bases from V and 4 from J; bases not matched to a gene: 4. Germline V gene lookup returns CDR1 SGHVS and CDR2 FQNEAQ. The DNA of the CDR3 is TGTGCCAGCAGTAGACAGGGGATTAATGAAAAACTGTTTTTT. Its protein product is CASSRQGINEKLFF.

The chain combines TRBV5-5 with TRBJ2-1; D unresolved. V lost 0 bases and J 4 bases, leaving 5 bases between the germline ends. Germline lookup yields CDR1 SGHKS and CDR2 YYEKEE (reference sequence). The length of the CDR3 is 13 residues. The CDR3 region is CASSLVTYNEQFF. The DNA of the CDR3 is TGTGCCAGCAGCTTGGTTACGTACAATGAGCAGTTCTTC. The variable domain in full, with the rest retrieved from reference TRBV5-5 and TRBJ2-1, is DAGVTQSPTHLIKTRGQQVTLRCSPISGHKSVSWYQQVLGQGPQFIFQYYEKEERGRGNFPDRFSARQFPNYSSELNVNALLLGDSALYLCASSLVTYNEQFFGPGTRLTVL.

V gene TRBV6-6 combines with J gene TRBJ2-5; D call uncertain. Per the germline V gene, CDR1 is MNHNY and CDR2 is SVGAGI (reference sequence). Deletions cut 0 bases from V and 1 base from J, with 6 bases between. The CDR3 sequence is 14 residues long. In nucleotides, the CDR3 is TGTGCCAGCAGTTACTCGAGAACCCAAGAGACCCAGTACTTC. Translating gives CASSYSRTQETQYF.

The chain joins TRBV9 to TRBJ2-2, with 10 positions matching TRBD2. Losses at the gene ends were 3 bases for V and 2 bases for J; bases not matched to a gene: 4. The germline V gene encodes CDR1 SGDLS and CDR2 YYNGEE. The CDR3 sequence is 16 residues long. This CDR3 is CASSAGLAPNTGELFF. The CDR3 coding sequence is TGTGCCAGCAGCGCGGGACTAGCGCCAAACACCGGGGAGCTGTTTTTT.

J is TRBJ1-2 and V is TRBV5-1; D not certain. The CDR3 runs 12 residues. Germline V gene sequence: CDR1 SGHRS, CDR2 YFSETQ. Trimming shortened V by 0 bases and J by 8 bases, and 8 bases separated the two germline ends. The CDR3 DNA follows: TGCGCCAGCAGCTTGGGTGACCCAGGCTACACCTTC. This gives the protein CASSLGDPGYTF.

This clone came up once. The V and J genes are TRBV27 and TRBJ1-2; 10 nucleotides align to TRBD1. CDR1 MNHEY and CDR2 SMNVEV come from the germline V gene (reference sequence). With V trimmed by 6 bases and J by 5 bases, 12 bases remained unmatched. The CDR3 length is 16 residues. DNA of the CDR3: TGTGCCAGCAGCCTAAATGACAGGGGGCGAGGTTATGGCTACACCTTC. The encoded protein is CASSLNDRGRGYGYTF.

V usage is TRBV6-6 and J usage is TRBJ2-7, with TRBD1 matching over 10 bases. The CDR3 length is 14 residues. Germline CDR1 MNHNY, CDR2 SVGAGI (reference sequence). The V gene end was trimmed by 6 bases and the J gene end by 3 bases; junction bases not matched to a gene: 5. In nucleotides, the CDR3 is TGTGCCAGCAGCCCGACAGGGGGCGGCTACGAGCAGTACTTC. Translated: CASSPTGGGYEQYF.

The genes are TRBV30 and TRBJ2-1; 7 bases align to TRBD2. J was trimmed by 6 bases and V by 2 bases; bases with no gene match: 7. The CDR3 is made up of 14 amino acids. Germline V lookup: CDR1 GTSNPN, CDR2 SVGIG (reference sequence). The CDR3, as DNA: TGTGCCTGGAGTTCAAACGGGGGGAGCAATGAGCAGTTCTTC. Amino acid sequence: CAWSSNGGSNEQFF.

The chain carries TRBV15 and TRBJ2-5, with a weak D call TRBD1 (5 bases). Trimming took off 5 bases at V and 2 bases at J, with 9 bases between the two ends. The CDR3 extends over 13 amino acids. Germline assignment: CDR1 LNHNV and CDR2 YYDKDF (reference sequence). The CDR3 DNA reads TGTGCCACCAGCTTCCAGGGTCAAGAGACCCAGTACTTC. Translated: CATSFQGQETQYF. The whole variable domain, filled in from reference TRBV15 and TRBJ2-5, reads DAMVIQNPRYQVTQFGKPVTLSCSQTLNHNVMYWYQQKSSQAPKLLFHYYDKDFNNEADTPDNFQSRRPNTSFCFLDIRSPGLGDTAMYLCATSFQGQETQYFGPGTRLLVL.

DNA for the CDR3: TGTGCCAGCAGCCCCGGGGCAGTCTACGAGCAGTACTTC. Residues: CASSPGAVYEQYF. The chain is built from TRBV11-2 and TRBJ2-7; possibly TRBD1 or TRBD2 for D (5 bases each). The V gene lost 5 bases and the J gene lost 3 bases, with 11 bases spanning the gap. CDR1 and CDR2 from the germline V gene are SGHAT and FQNNGV. The length of the CDR3 is 13 residues.

This rearrangement joins TRBV5-8 to TRBJ2-3; D is possibly TRBD1 or TRBD2 (5 bases each). V was trimmed by 5 bases and J by 2 bases, leaving 21 bases between them. Germline V gene data show CDR1 as SGHTS and CDR2 as YDEGEE. The CDR3 has 17 residues. CDR3 sequence: CASSFGIGRVATDTQYF. The CDR3 bases are TGTGCCAGCAGTTTCGGGATTGGCAGGGTAGCCACAGATACGCAGTATTTT.

The chain joins TRBV6-1 to TRBJ2-7, with D possibly TRBD1 on 5 matching bases. V gave up 5 bases and J gave up 0 bases, with 14 bases separating them. This CDR3 spans 15 amino acids. Germline values: CDR1 MNHNS, CDR2 SASEGT. CDR3 DNA: TGTGCCAGCAGTCCGGACAAGGGGAACTCCTACGAGCAGTACTTC. This codes for CASSPDKGNSYEQYF.

The chain uses TRBV18 and TRBJ2-7, with 8 bases aligning to TRBD1. The CDR3 length is 16 residues. The V gene end was trimmed by 3 bases and the J gene end by 0 bases; junction bases not matched to a gene: 7. Germline V lookup: CDR1 KGHSH, CDR2 LQKENI. CDR3 sequence (DNA): TGTGCCAGCTCACCGTTACCGGGACAGGCCTCCTACGAGCAGTACTTC. As protein: CASSPLPGQASYEQYF.

The chain links TRBV4-1 to TRBJ2-7; 8 bases are a match to TRBD1. With 4 bases clipped from V and 3 bases from J, the junction kept 11 bases outside the gene matches. This CDR3 contains 16 residues. The germline V gene encodes CDR1 MGHRA and CDR2 YSYEKL. The CDR3 DNA sequence: TGCGCCAGCAGCCCCCCGGGACAGGAAGGGTTCTACGAGCAGTACTTC. It codes for CASSPPGQEGFYEQYF.

The genes are TRBV9 and TRBJ2-2; maybe TRBD1 (6 bases). This CDR3 is 15 amino acids long. Per the germline V gene, CDR1 is SGDLS and CDR2 is YYNGEE. Trimming took 0 bases from V and 3 from J, leaving 9 bases between them. DNA for the CDR3: TGTGCCAGCAGCGTAGAGGACAGTCACACCGGGGAGCTGTTTTTT. Translation gives CASSVEDSHTGELFF.

The chain joins TRBV15 to TRBJ2-5, with TRBD1 matching over 7 bases. The length of the CDR3 is 15 residues. Germline trimming cut 1 base from V and 5 bases from J; bases unmatched to any gene: 7. CDR1 and CDR2 (germline): LNHNV, YYDKDF (reference sequence). In nucleotides, the CDR3 is TGTGCCACCAGCAGAGGAGGGGGCGCCGGGGAGACCCAGTACTTC. Translated, it gives CATSRGGGAGETQYF. Based on the CDR3 plus reference TRBV15 and TRBJ2-5, the full variable domain is DAMVIQNPRYQVTQFGKPVTLSCSQTLNHNVMYWYQQKSSQAPKLLFHYYDKDFNNEADTPDNFQSRRPNTSFCFLDIRSPGLGDTAMYLCATSRGGGAGETQYFGPGTRLLVL.

This clone was counted a single time. The rearrangement joins TRBV29-1 to TRBJ1-1; D unresolved. This CDR3 has 10 residues. The ends were cut back, 4 bases at V and 4 bases at J, with 4 bases in the middle. In germline, CDR1 is SQVTM, CDR2 ANQGSEA. The CDR3 loop is CSVGFTEAFF. For the CDR3, the DNA is TGCAGCGTTGGATTCACTGAAGCTTTCTTT.

The chain combines TRBV6-1 with TRBJ2-5; weak D call: TRBD2 (6 bases). Germline CDR1 MNHNS, CDR2 SASEGT. V was trimmed by 3 bases and J by 7 bases, leaving 15 bases between them. This CDR3 is 14 amino acids long. The chain's CDR3 is CASSESGSGVTQYF. Here the CDR3 DNA reads TGTGCCAGCAGTGAGTCGGGATCGGGGGTGACCCAGTACTTC.

This chain connects TRBV4-3 to TRBJ1-1; D is possibly TRBD1 (6 bases). CDR3 length equals 16 residues. Germline V gene sequence: CDR1 LGHNA, CDR2 YSLEER. Trimming left V 4 bases short and J 4 bases short, with 19 bases between. CDR3 nucleotide sequence: TGCGCCAGCAGCCCCAGAACGTCAGGGGACCCCACTGAAGCTTTCTTT. This translates into CASSPRTSGDPTEAFF.

V and J are TRBV27 and TRBJ1-1; 8 bases map to TRBD1. CDR3 length equals 15 residues. V lost 5 bases, J lost 4 bases, and 9 bases stayed unmatched. Germline CDR1 and CDR2: MNHEY and SMNVEV (reference sequence). The CDR3 DNA is TGTGCCAGCAGTCCCTCCAGGGGGCTCGGCACTGAAGCTTTCTTT. The encoded protein is CASSPSRGLGTEAFF.

The chain joins TRBV10-3 to TRBJ2-1; 12 bases fit TRBD2. V lost 4 bases to trimming and J lost 1 base; unmatched junction nucleotides: 2. From germline, CDR1 is ENHRY and CDR2 SYGVKD. The CDR3 spans 16 residues. Here the CDR3 reads CAISGTSGRSYNEQFF. Written as DNA, the CDR3 is TGTGCCATCAGTGGAACTAGCGGGAGGTCCTACAATGAGCAGTTCTTC.